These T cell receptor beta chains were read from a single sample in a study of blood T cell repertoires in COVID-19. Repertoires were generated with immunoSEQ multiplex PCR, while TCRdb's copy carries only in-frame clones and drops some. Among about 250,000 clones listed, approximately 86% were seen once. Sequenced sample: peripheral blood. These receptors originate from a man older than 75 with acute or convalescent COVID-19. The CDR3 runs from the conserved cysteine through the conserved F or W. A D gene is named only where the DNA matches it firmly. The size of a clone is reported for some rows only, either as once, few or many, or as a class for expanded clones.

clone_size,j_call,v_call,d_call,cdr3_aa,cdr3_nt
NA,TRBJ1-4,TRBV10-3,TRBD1,CAISESGVYRDSDF,TGTGCCATCAGTGAGTCTGGGGTTTACCGGGACAGTGATTTT
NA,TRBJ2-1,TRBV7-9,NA,CASSLVLRGEQFF,TGTGCCAGCAGCTTAGTTCTCAGGGGTGAGCAGTTCTTC
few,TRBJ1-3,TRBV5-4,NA,CASSRRGGSTSGNTIYF,TGTGCCAGCAGCCGGAGGGGGGGCAGCACCTCTGGAAACACCATATATTTT
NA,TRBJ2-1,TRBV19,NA,CASSMGDKINEQFF,TGTGCCAGTAGTATGGGGGACAAGATTAATGAGCAGTTCTTC
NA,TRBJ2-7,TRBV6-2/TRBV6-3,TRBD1,CASSYNRGYEQYF,TGTGCCAGCAGTTACAACAGGGGTTACGAGCAGTACTTC
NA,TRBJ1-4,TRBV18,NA,CASSPASNEKLFF,TGTGCCAGCTCACCTGCGTCTAATGAAAAACTGTTTTTT
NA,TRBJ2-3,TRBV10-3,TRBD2,CAISPGTSGGGGTDTQYF,TGTGCCATCAGCCCCGGGACTAGCGGGGGGGGCGGTACAGATACGCAGTATTTT
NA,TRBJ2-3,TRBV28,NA,CASSLIPRTQYF,TGTGCCAGCAGTCTCATTCCTAGGACGCAGTATTTT
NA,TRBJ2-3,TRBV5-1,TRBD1,CASRLEGGADTQYF,TGCGCCAGCAGACTGGAAGGGGGCGCAGATACGCAGTATTTT
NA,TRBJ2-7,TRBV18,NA,CASSPGDGQYF,TGTGCCAGCTCACCCGGTGATGGGCAGTACTTC
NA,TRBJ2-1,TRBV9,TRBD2,CASSVGTLAGGNEQFF,TGTGCCAGCAGCGTAGGAACTCTAGCGGGGGGGAATGAGCAGTTCTTC
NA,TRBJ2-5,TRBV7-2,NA,CASSLEGYQETQYF,TGTGCCAGCAGTTTGGAGGGATACCAAGAGACCCAGTACTTC
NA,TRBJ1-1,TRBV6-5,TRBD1,CASSWRTGGNTEAFF,TGTGCCAGTTCTTGGAGGACAGGCGGGAACACTGAAGCTTTCTTT
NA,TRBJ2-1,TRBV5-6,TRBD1,CASSLDRGSYNEQFF,TGTGCCAGCAGCTTGGACAGGGGCTCCTACAATGAGCAGTTCTTC
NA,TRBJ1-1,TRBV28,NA,CASSFSNTEAFF,TGTGCCAGCAGTTTCAGTAACACTGAAGCTTTCTTT
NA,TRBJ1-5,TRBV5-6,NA,CASSVGGGSNQPQHF,TGTGCCAGCAGCGTGGGAGGGGGTAGCAATCAGCCCCAGCATTTT
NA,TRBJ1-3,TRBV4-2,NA,CASSQDQAGNTIYF,TGTGCCAGCAGCCAAGATCAGGCTGGAAACACCATATATTTT
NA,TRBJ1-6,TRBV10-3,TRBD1,CAISRDRVNSPLHF,TGTGCCATCAGTAGAGACAGGGTGAATTCACCCCTCCACTTT
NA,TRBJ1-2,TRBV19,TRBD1,CASNRDRGLGYTF,TGTGCCAGTAACCGGGACAGGGGGCTTGGCTACACCTTC
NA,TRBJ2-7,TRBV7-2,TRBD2,CASSPRASGRVGEQYF,TGTGCCAGCAGCCCCCGGGCTAGCGGGAGGGTGGGAGAGCAGTACTTC
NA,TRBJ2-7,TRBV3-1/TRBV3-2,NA,CASSRRGGYEQYF,TGTGCCAGCAGCCGTCGGGGTGGTTACGAGCAGTACTTC
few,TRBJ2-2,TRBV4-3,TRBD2,CASSQDRGLANTGELFF,TGCGCCAGCAGCCAAGATAGGGGACTAGCGAACACCGGGGAGCTGTTTTTT
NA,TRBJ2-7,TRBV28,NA,CASRELYEQYF,TGTGCCAGCAGGGAGCTCTACGAGCAGTACTTC
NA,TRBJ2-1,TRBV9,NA,CASSSGGTPYNEQFF,TGTGCCAGCAGCTCCGGAGGGACCCCCTACAATGAGCAGTTCTTC
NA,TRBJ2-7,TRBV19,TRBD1,CASSSTGGFVGEQYF,TGTGCCAGTAGTTCGACAGGGGGTTTTGTAGGCGAGCAGTACTTC
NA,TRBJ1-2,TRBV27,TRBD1,CASNRRDRGRWGGYTF,TGTGCCAGCAATCGACGGGACAGGGGCCGCTGGGGTGGCTACACCTTC
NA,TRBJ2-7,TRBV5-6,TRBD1,CASSPLGGTGAYEQYF,TGTGCCAGCAGCCCCCTAGGGGGGACAGGAGCCTACGAGCAGTACTTC
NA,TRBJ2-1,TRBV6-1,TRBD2,CASSENLAAYNEQFF,TGTGCCAGCAGTGAAAATCTAGCGGCTTACAATGAGCAGTTCTTC
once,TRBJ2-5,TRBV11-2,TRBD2,CASSRGLAGGYQETQYF,TGTGCCAGCAGCCGAGGACTAGCGGGGGGGTACCAAGAGACCCAGTACTTC
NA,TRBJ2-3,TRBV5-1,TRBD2,CASSPIAGTSTDTQYF,TGCGCCAGCAGCCCAATAGCGGGCACTAGCACAGATACGCAGTATTTT
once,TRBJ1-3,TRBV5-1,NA,CASSLAGSSGNTIYF,TGCGCCAGCAGCTTGGCTGGGAGCTCTGGAAACACCATATATTTT
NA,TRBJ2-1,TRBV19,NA,CASSTVYNEQFF,TGTGCCAGTAGTACTGTTTACAATGAGCAGTTCTTC
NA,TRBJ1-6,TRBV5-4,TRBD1,CASSLGTGGAYNSPLHF,TGTGCCAGCAGCTTAGGGACAGGGGGTGCCTATAATTCACCCCTCCACTTT
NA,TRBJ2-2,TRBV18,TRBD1,CASSPPGQAGELFF,TGTGCCAGCTCACCACCCGGACAGGCCGGGGAGCTGTTTTTT
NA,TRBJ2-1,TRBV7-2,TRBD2,CASSPWTSGGAGEQFF,TGTGCCAGCAGCCCGTGGACTAGCGGGGGGGCAGGGGAGCAGTTCTTC